Listed below are T cell receptor beta chains from one sample, sequenced in a study of regulatory T cells. Clones were read by immunoSEQ multiplex PCR, and TCRdb kept only the in-frame ones, dropping some. The table records tens of thousands of clones, about 93% of them present only once. The sequenced material came from conventional CD4+ T cells sorted from blood. These receptors were obtained from a child younger than 10 with CD3G deficiency. The CDR3 runs from the conserved cysteine through the conserved F or W. Fields, in order: J gene, clone size, D gene, V gene, CDR3 DNA, CDR3 protein. D genes are given only for firm matches. Rows may omit the clone size; those that give it use once, few, many or a size class.

TRBJ2-4,NA,NA,TRBV28,TGTGCCAGCAGCCCTCGACAGACTCTAGCCAAAAACATTCAGTACTTC,CASSPRQTLAKNIQYF
TRBJ1-1,NA,TRBD1,TRBV18,TGTGCCAGCTCACCTGACAGGGGAGTCGAAGCTTTCTTT,CASSPDRGVEAFF
TRBJ2-7,NA,NA,TRBV28,TGTGCCAGCAGTTTAATGGGGACGGTAGGCGAGCAGTACTTC,CASSLMGTVGEQYF
TRBJ2-5,NA,TRBD1,TRBV28,TGTGCCAGCAGTTCAGGGGGAGAGACCCAGTACTTC,CASSSGGETQYF
TRBJ2-7,NA,TRBD1,TRBV11-3,TGTGCCAGCAGAACCCTGACAGGGTCCTACGAGCAGTACTTC,CASRTLTGSYEQYF
TRBJ2-7,NA,NA,TRBV10-3,TGTGCCATCAGTGAGTCTTTGGCGGGTTTGGTCGAGCAGTACTTC,CAISESLAGLVEQYF
TRBJ1-5,NA,TRBD1,TRBV2,TGTGCCAGCAGAGTCGGACAGGGGATATGTTTGTATCAGCCCCAGCATTTT,CASRVGQGICLYQPQHF
TRBJ2-1,NA,TRBD2,TRBV18,TGTGCCAGCTCACCACTTGGAGCGGGAGTAAGCAATGAGCAGTTCTTC,CASSPLGAGVSNEQFF
TRBJ2-7,NA,TRBD2,TRBV28,TGTGCCAGCAGTTTATATCATAGCGGGAGTCGCAACGAGCAGTACTTC,CASSLYHSGSRNEQYF
TRBJ1-5,NA,NA,TRBV28,TGTGCCAGCAGCCGCAGCGTTGGACGGCGCAATCAGCCCCAGCATTTT,CASSRSVGRRNQPQHF
TRBJ2-7,NA,NA,TRBV13,TGTGCCAGCAGCTTAGGCCAGGGGAGAGGCTACGAGCAGTACTTC,CASSLGQGRGYEQYF
TRBJ2-7,NA,NA,TRBV6-1,TGTGCCAGCAGGACGGGGACCTACGAGCAGTACTTC,CASRTGTYEQYF
TRBJ2-3,NA,NA,TRBV5-1,TGCGCCAGCAGCTTGGCCTTCTCCAGCACAGATACGCAGTATTTT,CASSLAFSSTDTQYF
TRBJ2-1,NA,TRBD2,TRBV11-2,TGTGCCAGCAGCTTAGGCTGGAGCGGGAGCAATGAGCAGTTCTTC,CASSLGWSGSNEQFF
TRBJ2-5,NA,NA,TRBV18,TGTGCCAGCTCACCACCTTCCCGGGGGTTGAGAAGAGAGACCCAGTACTTC,CASSPPSRGLRRETQYF
TRBJ1-4,NA,TRBD1,TRBV28,TGTGCCAGCAGAAAAAGGACAACAGGGGCCTCTAATGAAAAACTGTTTTTT,CASRKRTTGASNEKLFF
TRBJ2-7,NA,NA,TRBV6-1,TGTGCCAGCAGGGGGACTTTCTACGAGCAGTACTTC,CASRGTFYEQYF
TRBJ1-1,once,NA,TRBV6-6,TGTGCCAGCAGACGGGGACAAGACCCGCGCAACACTGAAGCTTTCTTT,CASRRGQDPRNTEAFF
TRBJ2-7,NA,TRBD1,TRBV27,TGTGCCAGCAGGGGGACAGGGGGCCGGGAGCAGTACTTC,CASRGTGGREQYF